One sample yielded the 17 T cell receptor beta chains listed below, sequenced in a study of T cell changes during pregnancy in multiple sclerosis. The table came from immunoSEQ multiplex PCR; TCRdb's copy has only in-frame clones and leaves some out. This table holds about 87,000 clones, about 93% found once. The sample here was peripheral blood, taken in the third trimester of pregnancy. The receptors originated from a female donor in good health, enrolled as a control in a pregnancy study.

The V call is TRBV2, the J call TRBJ1-5; 9 bases match TRBD1. Germline V gene lookup returns CDR1 SNHLY and CDR2 FYNNEI. The CDR3 is 14 amino acids. The junction had 4 bases not matched to a gene; V was cut back by 6 bases and J by 4 bases. CDR3 sequence (DNA): TGTGCCAGCAGGGGGACAGGGCCGAATCAGCCCCAGCATTTT. Amino acids: CASRGTGPNQPQHF.

The chain has TRBV7-2 and TRBJ1-5, with D possibly matching TRBD1 (5 bases). Per the germline V gene, CDR1 is SGHTA and CDR2 is FQGNSA. The CDR3 has 16 amino acids. V lost 3 bases, J lost 2 bases, and 14 bases lay in between. Written as DNA, the CDR3 is TGTGCCAGCAGCTTTAGTTCTGTAGGGGGCAATCAGCCCCAGCATTTT. As protein: CASSFSSVGGNQPQHF.

The rearrangement links TRBV4-1 to TRBJ1-2; perhaps TRBD1 as D (5 bases). The V end was cut by 0 bases, the J end by 5 bases, with 19 bases between. The CDR3 covers 17 residues. CDR1 is MGHRA and CDR2 is YSYEKL in the germline V gene. The CDR3: CASSQEERKGTAYGYTF. The CDR3 DNA sequence: TGCGCCAGCAGCCAAGAAGAGCGGAAAGGGACTGCTTATGGCTACACCTTC.

This sequence joins TRBV4-1 and TRBJ2-1; 11 bases line up with TRBD2. Germline assignment: CDR1 MGHRA and CDR2 YSYEKL. The CDR3 has 17 residues. The V segment lost 1 base and the J segment 4 bases; nucleotides outside the gene matches: 6. Here the CDR3 DNA reads TGCGCCAGCAGCCAAGTACTAGCGGGAGTTCGGTACAATGAGCAGTTCTTC. Protein: CASSQVLAGVRYNEQFF.

The rearrangement joins TRBV4-1 to TRBJ2-7, with D maybe TRBD2 (5 bases). Trimming took 2 bases from V and 4 from J, leaving 9 bases between them. CDR1 and CDR2 (germline): MGHRA, YSYEKL. The CDR3 contains 13 residues. This chain's CDR3 is CASSQLPGYEQYF. As DNA, the CDR3 is TGCGCCAGCAGCCAATTACCGGGGTACGAGCAGTACTTC.

This sequence joins TRBV7-2 and TRBJ2-4, with TRBD2 identical over 8 bases. V gave up 5 bases and J gave up 0 bases; unmatched junction bases: 6. This CDR3 has 16 residues. Germline values: CDR1 SGHTA, CDR2 FQGNSA. The CDR3 here is CASSKEAGGAKNIQYF. As DNA, the CDR3 is TGTGCCAGCAGCAAAGAGGCGGGAGGAGCCAAAAACATTCAGTACTTC.

The V call is TRBV4-1, the J call TRBJ2-1, with TRBD1 matching over 7 bases. V lost 3 bases to trimming and J lost 5 bases; unmatched junction nucleotides: 10. This CDR3 is 16 amino acids long. Germline V lookup: CDR1 MGHRA, CDR2 YSYEKL. Here the CDR3 DNA reads TGCGCCAGCAGCCACCCCGACAGGGTTATTGACAATGAGCAGTTCTTC. Its translation: CASSHPDRVIDNEQFF.

V gene TRBV9 combines with J gene TRBJ2-7, with 7 bases lining up with TRBD2. The V gene's germline CDR1 is SGDLS and CDR2 YYNGEE. The V and J ends lost 2 bases and 3 bases, in that order; junction bases with no gene match: 5. The CDR3 runs 14 residues. For the CDR3, the DNA is TGTGCCAGCAGCGTCCGGGACTACAGCTACGAGCAGTACTTC. Translated: CASSVRDYSYEQYF.

J is TRBJ2-1 and V is TRBV18; weak D call: TRBD1 (6 bases). V dropped 4 bases and J dropped 5 bases, with 9 bases sitting between them. CDR3 length: 13 amino acids. Per the germline V gene, CDR1 is KGHSH and CDR2 is LQKENI. In nucleotides, the CDR3 is TGTGCCAGCTCACAGGGGACAAACAATGAGCAGTTCTTC. Encoded protein: CASSQGTNNEQFF.

The V gene is TRBV7-9, the J gene TRBJ1-1, with D unclear. V lost 5 bases and J 0 bases, leaving 19 bases between the germline ends. CDR1 and CDR2 (germline): SEHNR, FQNEAQ (reference sequence). CDR3 length: 17 residues. The CDR3 bases are TGTGCCAGCAGCCGACCACGTGGTTTTCGGGTGAACACTGAAGCTTTCTTT. Translating gives CASSRPRGFRVNTEAFF.

The chain links TRBV27 to TRBJ2-6; 7 nucleotides align to TRBD1. This CDR3 contains 17 residues. Germline V gene sequence: CDR1 MNHEY, CDR2 SMNVEV (reference sequence). Losses at the gene ends were 4 bases for V and 0 bases for J; bases not matched to a gene: 6. As DNA, the CDR3 is TGTGCCAGCAGTTCCACAGGGGCCGCCTCTGGGGCCAACGTCCTGACTTTC. This codes for CASSSTGAASGANVLTF.

The rearrangement joins TRBV27 to TRBJ2-7, with D hard to call. The CDR3 is 13 amino acids. Trimming shortened V by 3 bases and J by 1 base, and 7 bases separated the two germline ends. Germline V gene data show CDR1 as MNHEY and CDR2 as SMNVEV (reference sequence). Here the CDR3 reads CASSFRLSYEQYF. The CDR3 DNA is TGTGCCAGCAGTTTTCGGTTATCCTACGAGCAGTACTTC.

The CDR3 here is CALGGGTNEKLFF. The CDR3 region has the DNA TGTGCCCTCGGCGGCGGAACTAATGAAAAACTGTTTTTT. The rearrangement links TRBV6-1 to TRBJ1-4; D ambiguous. The CDR3 has 13 residues. Germline V gives CDR1 MNHNS, CDR2 SASEGT. Between the trimmed V and J ends, which lost 11 bases and 1 base, there was a span of 11 bases.

V is TRBV5-1 and J is TRBJ2-2; D is possibly TRBD1 (6 bases). There are 16 residues in the CDR3. V was clipped by 4 bases and J by 8 bases, with 21 bases between them. CDR1 and CDR2 (germline): SGHRS, YFSETQ. CDR3 sequence (DNA): TGCGCCAGCAGCCCCCTGGGGCAGACAGGATGGGGGGAGCTGTTTTTT. Encoded protein: CASSPLGQTGWGELFF.

J is TRBJ2-7 and V is TRBV6-5; 9 nucleotides match TRBD2. The J segment lost 7 bases and the V segment lost 0 bases, leaving 10 bases of the junction unmatched. Looked up from germline, CDR1 is MNHEY and CDR2 is SVGAGI. CDR3 size: 16 residues. CDR3 in DNA: TGTGCCAGCAGTTACTCTGTAGTAGCGGGAGAGAATGAGCAGTACTTC. This gives the protein CASSYSVVAGENEQYF.

The gene calls are TRBV5-1 and TRBJ2-1; 7 bases match TRBD2. V lost 0 bases to trimming and J lost 3 bases; unmatched junction nucleotides: 3. The CDR3 consists of 15 residues. Germline CDR1 SGHRS, CDR2 YFSETQ. CDR3: CASSLGGGGYNEQFF. The CDR3, as DNA: TGCGCCAGCAGCTTGGGGGGCGGGGGCTACAATGAGCAGTTCTTC.

CDR3 coding DNA: TGTGCCAGCAGCGTCGGGACAGAACCTTCCTACGAGCAGTACTTC. Its protein is CASSVGTEPSYEQYF. The rearrangement joins TRBV9 to TRBJ2-7, with 7 bases aligning to TRBD1. Trimming took 2 bases from V and 1 from J; bases not matched to a gene: 6. Germline-derived CDR1 and CDR2 are SGDLS and YYNGEE. There are 15 residues in the CDR3.